Listed here are 24 T cell receptor beta chains from one sample, sequenced in a study of cytomegalovirus exposure and HLA in healthy donors (dated by TCRdb to the late 2010s). Libraries were built with the immunoSEQ multiplex PCR assay. TCRdb took this table from immuneACCESS and kept in-frame rearrangements with V and J called. Such tables lack part of the clones; where checked against another copy, unresolved V genes explain under half of the gap, and the rest is unexplained. This sample has about 110,000 clones in its table, and about 85% of those were observed once. The top ten hold around 2.7% of the sample. The material sequenced was PBMCs. Every receptor here comes from a woman aged 18-29 years in good health and CMV-seronegative.

V usage is TRBV14 and J usage is TRBJ2-1; D possibly corresponds to TRBD2 (6 bases). CDR1 and CDR2 from the germline V gene are SGHDN and FVKESK. V lost 1 base and J 0 bases, leaving 16 bases between the germline ends. The CDR3 has 18 residues. CDR3: CASSQAPGLPSSYNEQFF. Here the CDR3 DNA reads TGTGCCAGCAGCCAAGCCCCGGGACTGCCGAGCTCCTACAATGAGCAGTTCTTC.

V is TRBV9 and J is TRBJ1-5; no firm D call. Germline V gene sequence: CDR1 SGDLS, CDR2 YYNGEE. The CDR3 has 14 amino acids. Deletions cut 0 bases from V and 2 bases from J, with 6 bases between. The CDR3 region has the DNA TGTGCCAGCAGCGTAGGCCCAGGCAATCAGCCCCAGCATTTT. Translation gives CASSVGPGNQPQHF.

The DNA of the CDR3 is TGTGCCAGCAACCAGTGGAGTCGAAACATTCAGTACTTC. This codes for CASNQWSRNIQYF. This chain links TRBV5-6 with TRBJ2-4, with D unresolved. The CDR3 extends over 13 amino acids. From germline, CDR1 is SGHDT and CDR2 YYEEEE. Trimming took off 6 bases at V and 6 bases at J, with 13 bases between the two ends.

This chain uses TRBV18 with TRBJ1-1; 7 bases align to TRBD1. The CDR3 runs to 14 residues. The germline gives CDR1 KGHSH, CDR2 LQKENI. V was clipped by 5 bases and J by 4 bases; unmatched bases: 7. The CDR3 loop is CASSSQGVGTEAFF. The CDR3 DNA sequence: TGTGCCAGCTCATCTCAGGGGGTCGGCACTGAAGCTTTCTTT.

This chain links TRBV13 with TRBJ2-7; D may be TRBD1 (6 bases). The germline V gene has CDR1 PRHDT and CDR2 FYEKMQ (reference sequence). The CDR3 has 15 amino acids. V was cut by 4 bases and J by 3 bases, with 16 bases left in between. The CDR3 DNA is TGTGCCAGCAGCTCCAGCCTCGGACAGATCTACGAGCAGTACTTC. Translation: CASSSSLGQIYEQYF.

The V and J genes are TRBV6-1 and TRBJ2-1, with 7 positions matching TRBD2. Germline assignment: CDR1 MNHNS and CDR2 SASEGT. The CDR3 is 14 residues long. V lost 0 bases and J lost 10; bases outside the gene matches: 6. In nucleotides, the CDR3 is TGTGCCAGCAGTGAAGCGGGGGGGATCCGAGAGCAGTTCTTC. Protein: CASSEAGGIREQFF.

The rearrangement uses TRBV19 and TRBJ1-1, with TRBD1 matching 7 bases. This CDR3 comprises 15 residues. V was clipped by 4 bases and J by 7 bases; unmatched bases: 12. Germline assignment: CDR1 LNHDA and CDR2 SQIVND (reference sequence). The CDR3 spells CASSNTGAWEDEAFF. The CDR3 coding sequence is TGTGCCAGTAGTAATACAGGGGCTTGGGAGGATGAAGCTTTCTTT.

There are many counts of this clone. V and J are TRBV4-2 and TRBJ2-3, with 13 bases that match TRBD2. V lost 2 bases and J lost 6; bases outside the gene matches: 2. The CDR3 extends over 15 amino acids. From germline, CDR1 is LGHNA and CDR2 YNFKEQ. The CDR3 sequence: CASSQTSGGADTQYF. CDR3 DNA sequence: TGTGCCAGCAGCCAAACTAGCGGGGGGGCCGATACGCAGTATTTT.

V gene TRBV27 combines with J gene TRBJ1-2; a possible D gene is TRBD1 (5 bases). Trimming removed 6 bases from V and 4 bases from J, with 12 bases in between. This CDR3 is 13 amino acids long. CDR1 is MNHEY and CDR2 is SMNVEV in the germline V gene (reference sequence). In DNA form, the CDR3 reads TGTGCCAGCAGCTTCCGGGACTTCTATGGCTACACCTTC. Protein: CASSFRDFYGYTF.

The CDR3 DNA reads as TGTGCCACCCCGACAGCTTTCTACAATGAGCAGTTCTTC. Translated: CATPTAFYNEQFF. The chain joins TRBV13 to TRBJ2-1; tentative D call: TRBD1 (5 bases). Trimming removed 10 bases at V and 3 bases at J, with 13 bases between. The germline CDR1 and CDR2 sequences are PRHDT and FYEKMQ (reference sequence). There are 13 residues in the CDR3.

This chain links TRBV7-6 with TRBJ2-7, with 8 bases lining up with TRBD2. Germline lookup yields CDR1 SGHVS and CDR2 FNYEAQ. The CDR3 length is 14 residues. Unmatched junction bases numbered 9, after V lost 6 bases and J lost 5 bases. As DNA, the CDR3 is TGTGCCAGCAGACTCACTAGCGGTTGGGACGAGCAGTACTTC. Residues: CASRLTSGWDEQYF.

The V call is TRBV5-4, the J call TRBJ1-4, with D hard to call. V shed 1 base and J shed 4 bases, with 8 bases lying between them. The CDR3 covers 14 residues. In germline, CDR1 is SGHNT, CDR2 YYREEE (reference sequence). CDR3 nucleotide sequence: TGTGCCAGCAGCTTGTCCACAGATAATGAAAAACTGTTTTTT. It codes for CASSLSTDNEKLFF.

The gene calls are TRBV27 and TRBJ1-2; the D gene is possibly TRBD1 (6 bases). The length of the CDR3 is 16 residues. CDR1 is MNHEY, CDR2 SMNVEV, per germline (reference sequence). Between the trimmed V and J ends, which lost 1 base and 5 bases, there was a span of 17 bases. CDR3 in amino acids: CASSLWLRAGTYGYTF. CDR3 coding DNA: TGTGCCAGCAGTTTATGGTTAAGGGCAGGGACATATGGCTACACCTTC.

V is TRBV28 and J is TRBJ2-7, with TRBD1 matching over 9 bases. CDR1 and CDR2 from the germline V gene are MDHEN and SYDVKM. The V segment lost 5 bases and the J segment 3 bases; nucleotides outside the gene matches: 11. The CDR3 runs 16 residues. The CDR3 loop is CASSRRAGTGRYEQYF. In DNA, the CDR3 is TGTGCCAGCAGTAGAAGGGCCGGGACAGGGCGCTACGAGCAGTACTTC.

The table lists this clone with a count of one. The rearrangement links TRBV9 to TRBJ1-2, with D tentatively TRBD1 (5 bases). Germline V gene sequence: CDR1 SGDLS, CDR2 YYNGEE. The CDR3 sequence is 15 residues long. Trimming pared 4 bases from V and 4 bases from J, leaving 17 bases between. The CDR3 region is CASSTTSGGTYGYTF. The CDR3 coding sequence is TGTGCCAGCAGCACAACTTCCGGGGGGACCTATGGCTACACCTTC.

The chain recombines TRBV9 with TRBJ2-7, with no clear D. CDR3 length: 15 amino acids. Trimming left V 3 bases short and J 4 bases short, with 17 bases between. Germline V gene lookup returns CDR1 SGDLS and CDR2 YYNGEE. The CDR3 DNA reads TGTGCCAGCAGCGCCTCAGGTTTATCGCCTTACGAGCAGTACTTC. Translation: CASSASGLSPYEQYF. The variable domain in full, with the rest retrieved from reference TRBV9 and TRBJ2-7, is DSGVTQTPKHLITATGQRVTLRCSPRSGDLSVYWYQQSLDQGLQFLIQYYNGEERAKGNILERFSAQQFPDLHSELNLSSLELGDSALYFCASSASGLSPYEQYFGPGTRLTVT.

The gene calls are TRBV27 and TRBJ1-2; D is perhaps TRBD1 (5 bases). The V end was cut by 0 bases, the J end by 8 bases, with 10 bases between. CDR1 is MNHEY, CDR2 SMNVEV, per germline (reference sequence). The CDR3 sequence is 13 residues long. The DNA for the CDR3 is TGTGCCAGCAGTTTATCGGGGCCCGGAGGCTACACCTTC. It specifies CASSLSGPGGYTF.

This chain links TRBV2 with TRBJ2-3; 7 bases align to TRBD1. The CDR3 consists of 15 residues. With 4 bases clipped from V and 2 bases from J, the junction kept 6 bases outside the gene matches. Germline CDR1 reads SNHLY; CDR2 reads FYNNEI. The CDR3 sequence is CASSGGTAYTDTQYF. Here the CDR3 DNA reads TGTGCCAGCAGTGGAGGGACAGCCTACACAGATACGCAGTATTTT.

This chain uses TRBV30 with TRBJ1-5, with TRBD1 identical over 7 bases. This CDR3 spans 15 amino acids. Germline-derived CDR1 and CDR2 are GTSNPN and SVGIG (reference sequence). J was trimmed by 6 bases and V by 2 bases; bases with no gene match: 10. This chain's CDR3 is CAWSTQGSGIQPQHF. Here the CDR3 DNA reads TGTGCCTGGAGTACACAGGGGAGTGGTATTCAGCCCCAGCATTTT.

The chain recombines TRBV27 with TRBJ2-7; D might be TRBD1 (6 bases). Looked up from germline, CDR1 is MNHEY and CDR2 is SMNVEV (reference sequence). Trimming shortened V by 5 bases and J by 0 bases, and 8 bases separated the two germline ends. The length of the CDR3 is 13 residues. CDR3 DNA: TGTGCCAGCAGTCGGGACATCTCCTACGAGCAGTACTTC. It yields the protein CASSRDISYEQYF.

The chain employs TRBV7-6 and TRBJ1-5; 7 bases are a match to TRBD1. This CDR3 is 13 amino acids long. Germline V gene lookup returns CDR1 SGHVS and CDR2 FNYEAQ. Unmatched junction bases numbered 3, after V lost 1 base and J lost 9 bases. CDR3 nucleotides: TGTGCCAGCAGCTTAGTTGCAGGGGGGCCCCAGCATTTT. Its translation: CASSLVAGGPQHF.

This chain joins TRBV7-2 and TRBJ1-1; D is possibly TRBD1 (6 bases). The CDR3 contains 17 residues. Germline V gene lookup returns CDR1 SGHTA and CDR2 FQGNSA. Trimming cost V 5 bases and J 3 bases, with 22 bases left between them. The CDR3 DNA is TGTGCCAGCAGCCCCAAATACCTGACAGGACCTGACACTGAAGCTTTCTTT. It encodes CASSPKYLTGPDTEAFF.

This clone was counted between two and nine times. The CDR3 spells CASRPLWTGSNTGELFF. The CDR3 DNA sequence: TGTGCCAGCAGACCCTTATGGACAGGTTCTAACACCGGGGAGCTGTTTTTT. J is TRBJ2-2 and V is TRBV27; 7 nucleotides align to TRBD1. The CDR3 contains 17 residues. Germline V gives CDR1 MNHEY, CDR2 SMNVEV (reference sequence). V dropped 6 bases and J dropped 2; count of bases not matched to a gene: 12.

The gene calls are TRBV7-6 and TRBJ1-1; no firm D call. This CDR3 comprises 13 residues. Germline values: CDR1 SGHVS, CDR2 FNYEAQ. Deletions cut 4 bases from V and 7 bases from J, with 13 bases between. The CDR3 nucleotides are TGTGCCAGCAGCTCCGAAGGAGCGGGTGAAGCTTTCTTT. It encodes CASSSEGAGEAFF. Using reference TRBV7-6 and TRBJ1-1 for the parts outside the CDR3, the full variable domain is GAGVSQSPRYKVTKRGQDVALRCDPISGHVSLYWYRQALGQGPEFLTYFNYEAQQDKSGLPNDRFSAERPEGSISTLTIQRTEQRDSAMYRCASSSEGAGEAFFGQGTRLTVV.